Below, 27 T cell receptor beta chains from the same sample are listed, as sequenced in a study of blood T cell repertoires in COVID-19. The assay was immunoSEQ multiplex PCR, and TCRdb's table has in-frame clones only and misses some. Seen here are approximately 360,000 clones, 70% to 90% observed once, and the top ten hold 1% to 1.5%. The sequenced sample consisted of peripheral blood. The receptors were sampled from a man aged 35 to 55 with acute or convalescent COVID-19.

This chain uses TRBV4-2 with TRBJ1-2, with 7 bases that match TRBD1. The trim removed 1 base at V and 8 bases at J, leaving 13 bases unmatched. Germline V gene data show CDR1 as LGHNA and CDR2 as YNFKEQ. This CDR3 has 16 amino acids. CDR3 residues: CASSQAARGTGDGYTF. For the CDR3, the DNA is TGTGCCAGCAGCCAAGCAGCCCGGGGAACAGGGGACGGCTACACCTTC.

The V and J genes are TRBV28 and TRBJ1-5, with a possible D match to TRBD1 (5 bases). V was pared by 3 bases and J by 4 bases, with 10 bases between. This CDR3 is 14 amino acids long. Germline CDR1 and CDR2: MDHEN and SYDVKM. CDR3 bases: TGTGCCAGCAGTTTTGGACACAGGAATCAGCCCCAGCATTTT. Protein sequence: CASSFGHRNQPQHF.

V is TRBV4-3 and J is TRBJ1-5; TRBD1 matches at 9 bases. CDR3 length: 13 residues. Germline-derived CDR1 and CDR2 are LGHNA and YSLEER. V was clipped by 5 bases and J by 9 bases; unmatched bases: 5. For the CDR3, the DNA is TGCGCCAGCAGCTGGGACAGGGAGGGGCCCCAGCATTTT. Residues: CASSWDREGPQHF.

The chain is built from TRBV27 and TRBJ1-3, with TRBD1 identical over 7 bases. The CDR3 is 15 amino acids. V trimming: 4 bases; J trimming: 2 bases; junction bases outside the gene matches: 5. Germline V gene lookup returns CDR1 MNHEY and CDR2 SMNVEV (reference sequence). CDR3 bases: TGTGCCAGCAGTTCGTTAGGGGGCACTGGAAACACCATATATTTT. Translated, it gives CASSSLGGTGNTIYF.

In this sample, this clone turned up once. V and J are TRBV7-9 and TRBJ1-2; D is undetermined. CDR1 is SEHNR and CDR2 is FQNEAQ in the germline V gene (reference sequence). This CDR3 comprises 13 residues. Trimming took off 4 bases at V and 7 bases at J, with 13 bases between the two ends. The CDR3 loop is CASSSGVYLGYTF. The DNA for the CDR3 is TGTGCCAGCAGCTCCGGGGTATACCTTGGCTACACCTTC.

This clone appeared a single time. CDR3 in DNA: TGTGCCAGCAGGGACGGGAGCTCCTACGAGCAGTACTTC. The encoded protein is CASRDGSSYEQYF. V gene TRBV2 combines with J gene TRBJ2-7; D might be TRBD2 (6 bases). V lost 6 bases to trimming and J lost 0 bases, with 9 bases between them. The CDR3 covers 13 residues. Germline CDR1 SNHLY, CDR2 FYNNEI.

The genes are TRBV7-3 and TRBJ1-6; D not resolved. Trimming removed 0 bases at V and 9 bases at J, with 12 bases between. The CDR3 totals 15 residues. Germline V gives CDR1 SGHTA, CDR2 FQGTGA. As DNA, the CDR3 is TGTGCCAGCAGCTTAACAGTGCAGGTTACTTCACCCCTCCACTTT. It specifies CASSLTVQVTSPLHF.

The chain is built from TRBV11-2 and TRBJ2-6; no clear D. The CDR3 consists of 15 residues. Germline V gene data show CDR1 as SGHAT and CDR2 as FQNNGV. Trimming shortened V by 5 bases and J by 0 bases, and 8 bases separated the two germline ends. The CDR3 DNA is TGTGCCAGCAGCCCACTAAGCTCTGGGGCCAACGTCCTGACTTTC. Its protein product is CASSPLSSGANVLTF.

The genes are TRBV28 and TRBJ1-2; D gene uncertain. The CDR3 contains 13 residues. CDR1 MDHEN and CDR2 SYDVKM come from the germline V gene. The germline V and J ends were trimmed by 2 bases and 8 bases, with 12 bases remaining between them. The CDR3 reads CASSLSGPAGYTF. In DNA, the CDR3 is TGTGCCAGCAGTTTAAGCGGGCCCGCGGGCTACACCTTC.

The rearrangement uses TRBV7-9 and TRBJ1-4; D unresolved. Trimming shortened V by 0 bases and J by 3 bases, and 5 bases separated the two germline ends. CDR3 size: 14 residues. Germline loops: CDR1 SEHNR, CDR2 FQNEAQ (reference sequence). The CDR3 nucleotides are TGTGCCAGCAGCTTAGCCGGGTCTAATGAAAAACTGTTTTTT. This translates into CASSLAGSNEKLFF.

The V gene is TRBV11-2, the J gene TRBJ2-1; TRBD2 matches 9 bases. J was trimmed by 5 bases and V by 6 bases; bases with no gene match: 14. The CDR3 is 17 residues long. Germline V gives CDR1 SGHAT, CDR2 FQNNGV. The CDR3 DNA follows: TGTGCCAGCAGACGTTTTTATCTAGCGGGAACTGACAATGAGCAGTTCTTC. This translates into CASRRFYLAGTDNEQFF.

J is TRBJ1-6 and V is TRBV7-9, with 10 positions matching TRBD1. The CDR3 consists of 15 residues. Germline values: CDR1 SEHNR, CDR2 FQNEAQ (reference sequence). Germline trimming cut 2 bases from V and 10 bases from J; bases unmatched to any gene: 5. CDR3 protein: CASSLSGTGDSPLHF. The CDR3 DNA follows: TGTGCCAGCAGCTTAAGTGGGACAGGGGACTCACCCCTCCACTTT.

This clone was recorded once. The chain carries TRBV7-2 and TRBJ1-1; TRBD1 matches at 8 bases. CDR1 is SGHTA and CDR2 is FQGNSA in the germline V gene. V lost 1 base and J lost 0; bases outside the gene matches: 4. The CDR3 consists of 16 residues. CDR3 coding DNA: TGTGCCAGCAGCTTAGACGGGACAGGTATGAACACTGAAGCTTTCTTT. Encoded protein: CASSLDGTGMNTEAFF.

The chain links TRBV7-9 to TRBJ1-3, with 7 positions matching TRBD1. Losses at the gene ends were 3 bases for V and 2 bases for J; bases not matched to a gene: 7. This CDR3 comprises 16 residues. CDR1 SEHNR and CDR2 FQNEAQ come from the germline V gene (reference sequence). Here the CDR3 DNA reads TGTGCCAGCAGCTTGAAGTTAGGGGGCACTGGAAACACCATATATTTT. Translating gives CASSLKLGGTGNTIYF.

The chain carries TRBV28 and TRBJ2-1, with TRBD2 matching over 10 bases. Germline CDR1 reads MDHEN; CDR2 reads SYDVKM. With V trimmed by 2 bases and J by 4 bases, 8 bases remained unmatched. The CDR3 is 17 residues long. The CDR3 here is CASSLAPTSGTYNEQFF. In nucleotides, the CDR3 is TGTGCCAGCAGTTTAGCCCCTACTAGCGGGACTTACAATGAGCAGTTCTTC. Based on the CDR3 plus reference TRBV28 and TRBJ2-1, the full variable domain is DVKVTQSSRYLVKRTGEKVFLECVQDMDHENMFWYRQDPGLGLRLIYFSYDVKMKEKGDIPEGYSVSREKKERFSLILESASTNQTSMYLCASSLAPTSGTYNEQFFGPGTRLTVL.

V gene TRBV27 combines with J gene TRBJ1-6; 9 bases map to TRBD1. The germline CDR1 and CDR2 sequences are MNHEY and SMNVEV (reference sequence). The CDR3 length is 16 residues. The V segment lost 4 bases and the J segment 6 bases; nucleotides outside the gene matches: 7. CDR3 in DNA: TGTGCCAGCAGTTCCTGGACAGGGGTGGGTAATTCACCCCTCCACTTT. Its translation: CASSSWTGVGNSPLHF.

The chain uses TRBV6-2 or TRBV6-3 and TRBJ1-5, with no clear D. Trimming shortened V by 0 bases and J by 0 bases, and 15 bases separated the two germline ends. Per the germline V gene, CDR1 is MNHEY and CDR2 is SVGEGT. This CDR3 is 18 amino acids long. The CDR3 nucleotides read TGTGCCAGCAGTTACTCGATCATCTTCCGGGATAGCAATCAGCCCCAGCATTTT. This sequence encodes CASSYSIIFRDSNQPQHF.

The DNA for the CDR3 is TGTGCCAGCAGCCCCGGGACAGGAGGTGGAAGCAATCAGCCCCAGCATTTT. Protein sequence: CASSPGTGGGSNQPQHF. The chain uses TRBV2 and TRBJ1-5; the match to TRBD1 covers 8 bases. The CDR3 totals 17 residues. CDR1 and CDR2 (germline): SNHLY, FYNNEI. With V trimmed by 6 bases and J by 1 base, 11 bases remained unmatched.

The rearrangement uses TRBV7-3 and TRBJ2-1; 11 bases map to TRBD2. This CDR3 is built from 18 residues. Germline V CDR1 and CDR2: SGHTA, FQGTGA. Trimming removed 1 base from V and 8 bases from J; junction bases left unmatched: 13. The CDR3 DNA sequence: TGTGCCAGCAGCTTAAAAGTGCCCATTAGCGGGAGGGCCTATGAGCAGTTCTTC. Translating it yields CASSLKVPISGRAYEQFF. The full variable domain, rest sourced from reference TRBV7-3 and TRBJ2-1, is GAGVSQTPSNKVTEKGKYVELRCDPISGHTALYWYRQSLGQGPEFLIYFQGTGAADDSGLPNDRFFAVRPEGSVSTLKIQRTERGDSAVYLCASSLKVPISGRAYEQFFGPGTRLTVL.

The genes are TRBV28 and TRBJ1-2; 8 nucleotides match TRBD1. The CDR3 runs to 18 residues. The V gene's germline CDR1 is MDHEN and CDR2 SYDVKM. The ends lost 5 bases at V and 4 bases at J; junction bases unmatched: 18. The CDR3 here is CASSPWERDRLFFYGYTF. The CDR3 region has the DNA TGTGCCAGCAGTCCGTGGGAAAGGGACAGGCTTTTTTTCTATGGCTACACCTTC.

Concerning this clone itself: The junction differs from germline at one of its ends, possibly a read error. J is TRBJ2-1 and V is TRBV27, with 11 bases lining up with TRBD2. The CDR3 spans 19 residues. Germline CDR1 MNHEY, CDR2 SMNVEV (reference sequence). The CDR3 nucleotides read TGTGCCAGCAGTTTTTCCCTCCCCGGGACTAGCGGCCCCTATAATGAGCAGTTCTTC. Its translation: CASSFSLPGTSGPYNEQFF.

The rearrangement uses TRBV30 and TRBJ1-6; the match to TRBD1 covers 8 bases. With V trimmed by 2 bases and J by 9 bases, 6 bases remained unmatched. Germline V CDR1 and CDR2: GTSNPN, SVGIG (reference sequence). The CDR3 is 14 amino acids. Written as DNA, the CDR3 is TGTGCCTGGAGTCATGGAACAGGGGGTTCACCCCTCCACTTT. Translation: CAWSHGTGGSPLHF.

CDR3 in amino acids: CASSLGQGTLSSGNTIYF. For the CDR3, the DNA is TGCGCCAGCAGCTTGGGACAGGGCACTTTGAGCTCTGGAAACACCATATATTTT. J is TRBJ1-3 and V is TRBV5-1; 7 nucleotides agree with TRBD1. The junction had 9 bases not matched to a gene; V was cut back by 0 bases and J by 0 bases. This CDR3 is 18 amino acids long. From germline, CDR1 is SGHRS and CDR2 YFSETQ.

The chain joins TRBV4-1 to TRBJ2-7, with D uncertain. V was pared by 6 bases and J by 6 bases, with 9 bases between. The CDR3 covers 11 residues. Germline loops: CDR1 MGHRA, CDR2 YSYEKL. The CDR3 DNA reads TGCGCCAGCAGTGACACTGGCGAGCAGTACTTC. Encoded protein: CASSDTGEQYF.

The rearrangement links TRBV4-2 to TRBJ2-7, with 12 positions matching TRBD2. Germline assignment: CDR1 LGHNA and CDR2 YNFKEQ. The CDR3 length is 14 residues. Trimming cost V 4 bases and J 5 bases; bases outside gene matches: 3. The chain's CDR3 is CASSPSGGVDEQYF. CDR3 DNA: TGTGCCAGCAGCCCTAGCGGGGGGGTAGACGAGCAGTACTTC.

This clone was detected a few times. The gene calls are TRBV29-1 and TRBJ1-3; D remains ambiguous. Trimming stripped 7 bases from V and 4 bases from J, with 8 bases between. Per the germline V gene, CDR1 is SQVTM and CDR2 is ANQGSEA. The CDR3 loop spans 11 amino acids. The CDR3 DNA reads TGCAGCGCCCATCGGGGAAACACCATATATTTT. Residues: CSAHRGNTIYF.

CDR3 nucleotides: TGCGCCAGCAGCCATGTACGGGAGAGGAATGAGCAGTTCTTC. Encoded protein: CASSHVRERNEQFF. The chain is built from TRBV4-1 and TRBJ2-1, with D maybe TRBD2 (6 bases). The CDR3 spans 14 residues. Per germline, CDR1 MGHRA and CDR2 YSYEKL. Trimming stripped 3 bases from V and 7 bases from J, with 13 bases between.